These 17 T cell receptor beta chains were all obtained from the same sample, sequenced in a study of blood T cell repertoires in COVID-19. Here immunoSEQ multiplex PCR was the method, and the copy in TCRdb shows in-frame clones only, minus some. The top ten clones hold 5.1% of a sample with about 230,000 clones, almost 85% of them seen once. Sequenced: peripheral blood. Every receptor here comes from a man aged 45-65 years with COVID-19, enrolled during active disease.

This rearrangement joins TRBV18 to TRBJ1-4; D may be TRBD1 (5 bases). CDR3 length equals 16 residues. Trimming shortened V by 3 bases and J by 2 bases, and 13 bases separated the two germline ends. Looked up from germline, CDR1 is KGHSH and CDR2 is LQKENI. The CDR3 nucleotides read TGTGCCAGCTCACCGCAGGGTTCGGGCACTAATGAAAAACTGTTTTTT. Its protein is CASSPQGSGTNEKLFF.

This rearrangement joins TRBV10-3 to TRBJ1-5, with unresolved D. In germline, CDR1 is ENHRY, CDR2 SYGVKD. V shed 0 bases and J shed 2 bases, with 17 bases lying between them. The CDR3 consists of 18 residues. CDR3 DNA: TGTGCCATCAGTGAGTCTAACGGCGAGGGCTCGGGCAATCAGCCCCAGCATTTT. Translating it yields CAISESNGEGSGNQPQHF.

The rearrangement joins TRBV7-9 to TRBJ2-5; tentative D call: TRBD1 (6 bases). V was clipped by 1 base and J by 5 bases, with 14 bases between them. The CDR3 runs to 15 residues. CDR1 is SEHNR and CDR2 is FQNEAQ in the germline V gene (reference sequence). CDR3 sequence reads: CASSLDVWGHETQYF. CDR3 nucleotide sequence: TGTGCCAGCAGCTTAGATGTTTGGGGACATGAGACCCAGTACTTC.

The genes are TRBV19 and TRBJ1-1; D gene unclear. The CDR3 spans 13 residues. With 3 bases removed from V and 2 bases from J, the gap between germline ends came to 7 bases. The V gene's germline CDR1 is LNHDA and CDR2 SQIVND (reference sequence). CDR3 in amino acids: CASSIGSNTEAFF. CDR3 bases: TGTGCCAGTAGTATTGGCAGTAACACTGAAGCTTTCTTT.

This chain connects TRBV5-1 to TRBJ2-3, with TRBD2 matching 7 bases. Unmatched junction bases numbered 8, after V lost 4 bases and J lost 0 bases. Germline CDR1 is SGHRS and CDR2 is YFSETQ. The CDR3 length is 16 residues. In nucleotides, the CDR3 is TGCGCCAGCAGCAGATTAGCGGGTACTAGCACAGATACGCAGTATTTT. It translates to CASSRLAGTSTDTQYF. The full variable domain, with the rest looked up from reference TRBV5-1 and TRBJ2-3, is KAGVTQTPRYLIKTRGQQVTLSCSPISGHRSVSWYQQTPGQGLQFLFEYFSETQRNKGNFPGRFSGRQFSNSRSEMNVSTLELGDSALYLCASSRLAGTSTDTQYFGPGTRLTVL.

The DNA for the CDR3 is TGTGCCAGCAGCTTAGATATGGGGCAGGGGGGCTACGAGCAGTACTTC. Its translation is CASSLDMGQGGYEQYF. The V call is TRBV11-2, the J call TRBJ2-7; the D gene is possibly TRBD1 (7 bases). Trimming stripped 0 bases from V and 3 bases from J, with 15 bases between. The length of the CDR3 is 16 residues. Germline V gene data show CDR1 as SGHAT and CDR2 as FQNNGV.

The chain couples TRBV3-1 (or the pseudogene TRBV3-2) to TRBJ2-1, with D possibly TRBD1 on 5 matching bases. The CDR3 contains 14 residues. Germline CDR1 and CDR2: LGHDT and YNNKEL (reference sequence). Trimming left V 1 base short and J 8 bases short, with 12 bases between. CDR3 nucleotide sequence: TGTGCCAGCAGCCAAGGTCAGGGAAGTGATGAGCAGTTCTTC. Translated: CASSQGQGSDEQFF.

The chain has TRBV6-5 and TRBJ1-6; 7 nucleotides align to TRBD1. The germline gives CDR1 MNHEY, CDR2 SVGAGI. This CDR3 has 13 residues. The trim removed 5 bases at V and 9 bases at J, leaving 4 bases unmatched. The CDR3 DNA reads as TGTGCCAGCAGTCCTCGACAGGGTTCACCCCTCCACTTT. This sequence encodes CASSPRQGSPLHF.

This clone appeared a few times. The CDR3 sequence: CASSPDRNTGELFF. For the CDR3, the DNA is TGTGCCAGCAGCCCGGACAGAAACACCGGGGAGCTGTTTTTT. The chain employs TRBV7-3 and TRBJ2-2; TRBD1 is a possible D gene (6 bases). The CDR3 runs 14 residues. Looked up from germline, CDR1 is SGHTA and CDR2 is FQGTGA. Trimming cost V 5 bases and J 2 bases, with 9 bases left between them.

The genes are TRBV19 and TRBJ2-6, with 7 bases aligning to TRBD1. The germline V gene has CDR1 LNHDA and CDR2 SQIVND (reference sequence). The CDR3 has 15 residues. The V segment lost 5 bases and the J segment 2 bases; nucleotides outside the gene matches: 3. The CDR3: CASSSGQAGANVLTF. For the CDR3, the DNA is TGTGCCAGTAGTTCTGGACAGGCTGGGGCCAACGTCCTGACTTTC.

The rearrangement joins TRBV27 to TRBJ1-5, with TRBD1 as a possible D gene (5 bases). V was shortened by 4 bases and J by 9 bases, with 16 bases between the two germline ends. This CDR3 is 14 amino acids long. Germline CDR1 MNHEY, CDR2 SMNVEV (reference sequence). CDR3 in amino acids: CASSSQGRGWPQHF. DNA for the CDR3: TGTGCCAGCAGTTCTCAGGGAAGGGGATGGCCCCAGCATTTT.

In this sample, this clone turned up once. The chain has TRBV5-6 and TRBJ1-2; perhaps TRBD1 as D (6 bases). Germline values: CDR1 SGHDT, CDR2 YYEEEE. V lost 0 bases and J lost 5, with 14 bases in between. This CDR3 contains 15 residues. CDR3 nucleotide sequence: TGTGCCAGCAGCTTGGAGGGGGAAGAAGGGTATGGCTACACCTTC. Protein product: CASSLEGEEGYGYTF.

The chain employs TRBV18 and TRBJ2-7; 7 bases map to TRBD2. CDR3 size: 17 residues. CDR1 KGHSH and CDR2 LQKENI come from the germline V gene. Trimming took 0 bases from V and 0 from J; bases not matched to a gene: 8. The CDR3 loop is CASSPPLGGGGSYEQYF. The DNA of the CDR3 is TGTGCCAGCTCACCACCCCTCGGCGGGGGAGGCTCCTACGAGCAGTACTTC.

This sequence joins TRBV12-3 or TRBV12-4 and TRBJ2-7; TRBD1 aligns across 12 bases. The V and J ends lost 4 bases and 6 bases, in that order; junction bases with no gene match: 1. The CDR3 extends over 13 amino acids. The CDR3 nucleotides are TGTGCCAGCAGTTGGGACAGGGGGCGCGAGCAGTACTTC. Protein product: CASSWDRGREQYF.

The CDR3 reads CASSQSMVAQETQYF. CDR3 in DNA: TGTGCCAGCAGCCAAAGTATGGTGGCTCAAGAGACCCAGTACTTC. The chain links TRBV4-2 to TRBJ2-5; no clear D gene. The germline V gene has CDR1 LGHNA and CDR2 YNFKEQ. V was cut by 2 bases and J by 2 bases, with 12 bases left in between. CDR3 length equals 15 residues.

This clone was counted a few times. The rearrangement uses TRBV3-1 (or the pseudogene TRBV3-2) and TRBJ2-2; TRBD2 is a possible D gene (5 bases). CDR1 is LGHDT and CDR2 is YNNKEL in the germline V gene (reference sequence). This CDR3 comprises 13 residues. Trimming pared 4 bases from V and 8 bases from J, leaving 11 bases between. The CDR3 loop reads CASSPRTLGELFF. The CDR3 bases are TGTGCCAGCAGCCCGAGGACTTTGGGGGAGCTGTTTTTT.

The V and J genes are TRBV27 and TRBJ2-1, with a weak D call TRBD1 (5 bases). The CDR3 has 15 amino acids. In germline, CDR1 is MNHEY, CDR2 SMNVEV (reference sequence). V lost 3 bases and J lost 1, with 10 bases in between. The CDR3 is CASSFLGASYNEQFF. The CDR3, as DNA: TGTGCCAGCAGTTTCCTTGGGGCGTCCTACAATGAGCAGTTCTTC.